This TCR beta chain is drawn from a study of prognosis after radiotherapy for stage I lung cancer. Study-wide context: Medical inoperability applied to all of the non-small cell lung cancer patients. Radiotherapy used SBRT, divided into 3 to 5 fractions and reaching a biologically effective dose of at least 100 Gy. Study-wide results and limits: Divergent TRBV and TRBJ gene usage has reportedly been observed between patients with and without metastases.

From genomic DNA, two-round multiplex PCR was used to amplify TCR beta CDR3. First-round PCR used primers specific to each TRBV and TRBJ gene. TCRdb reprocessed the multiplex PCR reads with MiXCR, giving one entry per CDR3 protein. The sample has almost 40,000 distinct CDR3 sequences, around a quarter seen once. This clonotype was seen ten or more times. Its antigen is as yet unknown. The CDR3 runs to 13 residues. Germline V gene lookup returns CDR1 MDHEN and CDR2 SYDVKM. With 6 bases removed from V and 4 bases from J, the gap between germline ends came to 12 bases. Collection of peripheral blood, in a volume of roughly 6 milliliters, was performed at each of two time points.

The rearrangement links TRBV28 to TRBJ2-5; a possible D gene is TRBD1 (6 bases). The sample consisted of PBMCs, taken before or after stereotactic body radiation therapy (not recorded which). This TCR came from a donor older than 45 with non-small cell lung cancer. CDR3 DNA sequence: TGTGCCAGCAGCAATGGACAGTTAGAGACCCAGTACTTC. Encoded protein: CASSNGQLETQYF.